This TCR beta chain was retrieved from a study of T cell repertoires in ileal Crohn's disease. Study details: From the surgical specimen's inflamed ileum, biopsies were taken as M0. Study-wide results and limits: Every patient over 26.8% clonality showed endoscopic recurrence.

On this clone itself: Antigen: not known.

V shed 3 bases and J shed 5 bases, with 7 bases lying between them. Germline V lookup: CDR1 SGHAT, CDR2 FQNNGV. The CDR3 has 13 residues. Time point of the sample: inflamed ileum from the surgical specimen. Here immunoSEQ multiplex PCR was the method, and the copy in TCRdb shows in-frame clones only, minus some. Among 3,500 to 5,000 clones listed, 76% were seen once. Specimen: ileal tissue. The chain combines TRBV11-2 with TRBJ2-2, with D unclear. This receptor was identified in an adult with Crohn's disease. Here the CDR3 DNA reads TGTGCCAGCAGCTTTGCCAGAACCGGGGAGCTGTTTTTT. This gives the protein CASSFARTGELFF.